This TCR beta chain comes out of a study of T cell responses to AZD1222 COVID-19 vaccine. Notes on the study in general: Two doses of AZD1222 preceded a rise in Spike-specific TCR breadth and depth. In all cases, repertoires were sampled only after the peak T cell response. Seropositive AZD1222 recipients at baseline numbered only five or six.

Measured with immunoSEQ multiplex PCR; TCRdb has only the in-frame clones, and not every one. The profile shows 150,000 to 200,000 clones, approximately 90% of them singletons. V was clipped by 3 bases and J by 7 bases, with 16 bases between them. This CDR3 has 14 residues. Germline assignment: CDR1 MGHDK and CDR2 SYGVNS. To note about this clone: The antigen is unknown.

Sequencing used peripheral blood, obtained 28 days after the second dose of the MenACWY control vaccine. This clonotype was sampled from an adult who received the MenACWY meningococcal vaccine as a control. V is TRBV25-1 and J is TRBJ2-7, with TRBD2 as a possible D gene (6 bases). The CDR3 region has the DNA TGTGCCAGCAGTGAGGGTGGGGGGATAGGGGAGCAGTACTTC. Its translation is CASSEGGGIGEQYF.